These 27 T cell receptor beta chains originate from one sample sequenced in a study of blood T cells in healthy people across ages. With a J-beta primer mix and a sample-barcoded 5' primer, a second PCR ran about 7 to 11 cycles. TCRdb called the 5' RACE reads again in MiXCR, with one record for every CDR3 protein. The sample carries about 1,600,000 distinct CDR3 sequences, approximately 40% recorded once. The sequencing sample was made of blood. The receptors originated from a woman under 30 in good health.

The chain couples TRBV12-3 or TRBV12-4 to TRBJ2-1; 8 nucleotides agree with TRBD2. The trim removed 1 base at V and 9 bases at J, leaving 11 bases unmatched. CDR3 length: 16 residues. CDR3 protein: CASSLGGGGKGTEQFF. DNA of the CDR3: TGTGCCAGCAGTTTAGGTGGCGGGGGGAAGGGGACTGAGCAGTTCTTC.

V and J are TRBV27 and TRBJ1-5; D gene unclear. With 3 bases removed from V and 5 bases from J, the gap between germline ends came to 11 bases. Germline-derived CDR1 and CDR2 are MNHEY and SMNVEV (reference sequence). CDR3 length equals 14 residues. In DNA, the CDR3 is TGTGCCAGCAGTTTTGTGGGGATGGATCAGCCCCAGCATTTT. This codes for CASSFVGMDQPQHF.

The chain carries TRBV12-3 or TRBV12-4 and TRBJ2-2, with 8 bases matching TRBD1. J lost 6 bases, V lost 7 bases, and 13 bases had no gene match. The CDR3 covers 16 residues. CDR3 DNA sequence: TGTGCCAGCAAGACCATAGGGACAGGCGGAGCCGGGGAGCTGTTTTTT. Translating it yields CASKTIGTGGAGELFF.

The chain carries TRBV20-1 and TRBJ1-2; tentatively, D is TRBD1 (5 bases). The CDR3 has 16 residues. Germline CDR1 DFQATT, CDR2 SNEGSKA (reference sequence). Trimming pared 0 bases from V and 5 bases from J, leaving 19 bases between. Here the CDR3 DNA reads TGCAGTGCTAGAGATTCCTCGTTCCCGAAGGGGTATGGCTACACCTTC. Protein: CSARDSSFPKGYGYTF.

V gene TRBV20-1 combines with J gene TRBJ1-1; D remains unclear. Germline V gene data show CDR1 as DFQATT and CDR2 as SNEGSKA (reference sequence). Trimming cost V 5 bases and J 0 bases, with 10 bases left between them. CDR3 length: 13 residues. This chain's CDR3 is CSAPRQLNTEAFF. The CDR3, as DNA: TGCAGTGCTCCACGGCAGCTGAACACTGAAGCTTTCTTT.

V is TRBV6-5 and J is TRBJ1-5; D not resolved. Germline-derived CDR1 and CDR2 are MNHEY and SVGAGI. Between the trimmed V and J ends, which lost 6 bases and 0 bases, there was a span of 15 bases. The CDR3 covers 16 residues. The CDR3 reads CASSPGRTYSNQPQHF. CDR3 coding DNA: TGTGCCAGCAGCCCTGGACGGACTTATAGCAATCAGCCCCAGCATTTT.

V is TRBV9 and J is TRBJ1-2, with 8 bases fitting TRBD1. Germline V gene lookup returns CDR1 SGDLS and CDR2 YYNGEE. The junction had 3 bases not matched to a gene; V was cut back by 4 bases and J by 7 bases. CDR3 length: 12 amino acids. The CDR3 region is CASSQGAFGYTF. In DNA form, the CDR3 reads TGTGCCAGCAGCCAGGGGGCCTTTGGCTACACCTTC. The variable domain in full, completed from reference TRBV9 and TRBJ1-2, reads DSGVTQTPKHLITATGQRVTLRCSPRSGDLSVYWYQQSLDQGLQFLIQYYNGEERAKGNILERFSAQQFPDLHSELNLSSLELGDSALYFCASSQGAFGYTFGSGTRLTVV.

This clonotype turned up a few times. The chain employs TRBV5-1 and TRBJ1-2; D remains ambiguous. Germline CDR1 and CDR2: SGHRS and YFSETQ. V lost 0 bases and J 4 bases, leaving 19 bases between the germline ends. CDR3 size: 17 residues. The DNA of the CDR3 is TGCGCCAGCAGCTTGGGCTCTCTGGGAGACGTGGGCTATGGCTACACCTTC. Its protein product is CASSLGSLGDVGYGYTF. Filled out from reference TRBV5-1 and TRBJ1-2, the complete variable domain reads KAGVTQTPRYLIKTRGQQVTLSCSPISGHRSVSWYQQTPGQGLQFLFEYFSETQRNKGNFPGRFSGRQFSNSRSEMNVSTLELGDSALYLCASSLGSLGDVGYGYTFGSGTRLTVV.

This clonotype showed up just a few times. The chain is built from TRBV25-1 and TRBJ1-4; D may be TRBD1 (6 bases). This CDR3 region has 14 residues. V shed 10 bases and J shed 7 bases, with 19 bases lying between them. Germline V gene sequence: CDR1 MGHDK, CDR2 SYGVNS. The CDR3 loop reads CATNGGGNGEKLFF. DNA for the CDR3: TGTGCCACCAATGGGGGGGGCAATGGTGAAAAACTGTTTTTT.

The chain carries TRBV6-1 and TRBJ1-1; TRBD1 is a possible D gene (5 bases). Germline V gene lookup returns CDR1 MNHNS and CDR2 SASEGT. The CDR3 has 15 residues. V was clipped by 1 base and J by 3 bases, with 12 bases between them. The CDR3 DNA reads TGTGCCAGCAGTGAAGGGAGGGTGGGGGACACTGAAGCTTTCTTT. Its translation: CASSEGRVGDTEAFF.

The table lists this clonotype with a few counts. The chain recombines TRBV20-1 with TRBJ1-1; D gene unclear. V shed 2 bases and J shed 10 bases, with 14 bases lying between them. CDR3 size: 12 residues. Germline values: CDR1 DFQATT, CDR2 SNEGSKA (reference sequence). The CDR3 region is CSARFQDGGAFF. CDR3 DNA sequence: TGCAGTGCTAGATTTCAGGACGGAGGAGCTTTCTTT.

This clonotype was detected only a few times. The chain carries TRBV4-1 and TRBJ1-6, with D tentatively TRBD1 (6 bases). Trimming stripped 4 bases from V and 7 bases from J, with 17 bases between. The germline V gene has CDR1 MGHRA and CDR2 YSYEKL. The length of the CDR3 is 16 residues. Here the CDR3 reads CASSPDGGAGNSPLHF. CDR3 sequence (DNA): TGCGCCAGCAGCCCCGACGGGGGGGCCGGGAATTCACCCCTCCACTTT.

In its sample, this clonotype was seen a few times. The J gene is TRBJ2-7, the V gene TRBV27, with D tentatively TRBD1 (7 bases). Per germline, CDR1 MNHEY and CDR2 SMNVEV (reference sequence). This CDR3 contains 14 residues. Trimming took 3 bases from V and 2 from J, leaving 11 bases between them. The DNA of the CDR3 is TGTGCCAGCAGTTTTGCAGGGGGGCCCTACGAGCAGTACTTC. This encodes CASSFAGGPYEQYF.

The chain recombines TRBV6-1 with TRBJ1-5; D call uncertain. The CDR3 runs 16 residues. V was pared by 4 bases and J by 4 bases, with 17 bases between. Looked up from germline, CDR1 is MNHNS and CDR2 is SASEGT. The CDR3 DNA follows: TGTGCCAGCAGTGCCGCAGGCGCTAGACCTAATCAGCCCCAGCATTTT. Its translation: CASSAAGARPNQPQHF.

This sequence joins TRBV10-3 and TRBJ2-3; D might be TRBD1 (5 bases). This CDR3 spans 14 amino acids. Trimming took off 11 bases at V and 1 base at J, with 16 bases between the two ends. The V gene's germline CDR1 is ENHRY and CDR2 SYGVKD. The CDR3 is CALADNKGTDTQYF. Here the CDR3 DNA reads TGTGCCCTCGCGGACAATAAAGGCACAGATACGCAGTATTTT.

This clonotype came up a few times. The rearrangement uses TRBV10-3 and TRBJ2-7; 9 bases are a match to TRBD1. This CDR3 contains 15 residues. Germline V gene sequence: CDR1 ENHRY, CDR2 SYGVKD. Losses at the gene ends were 0 bases for V and 4 bases for J; bases not matched to a gene: 4. The CDR3 region is CAISESAQGAYEQYF. The CDR3 coding sequence is TGTGCCATCAGTGAGTCGGCACAGGGGGCTTACGAGCAGTACTTC.

V gene TRBV25-1 combines with J gene TRBJ1-2; 7 nucleotides agree with TRBD1. CDR1 is MGHDK, CDR2 SYGVNS, per germline. V lost 0 bases to trimming and J lost 1 base; unmatched junction nucleotides: 8. The CDR3 is 17 amino acids. The CDR3 region is CASSEYYRGPLNYGYTF. The CDR3 region has the DNA TGTGCCAGCAGTGAATATTACAGGGGTCCTCTTAACTATGGCTACACCTTC.

J is TRBJ2-5 and V is TRBV29-1; D is unclear. The CDR3 spans 11 residues. CDR1 is SQVTM and CDR2 is ANQGSEA in the germline V gene. Trimming removed 3 bases from V and 11 bases from J, with 13 bases in between. CDR3 region: CSVEERVEQYF. The CDR3 nucleotides read TGCAGCGTTGAGGAGCGAGTAGAGCAGTACTTC.

The chain employs TRBV12-3 or TRBV12-4 and TRBJ2-2; TRBD1 matches at 9 bases. V trimming: 6 bases; J trimming: 6 bases; junction bases outside the gene matches: 8. There are 15 residues in the CDR3. The chain's CDR3 is CASRRDRVVPGELFF. The CDR3 bases are TGTGCCAGCAGACGGGACAGGGTGGTCCCCGGGGAGCTGTTTTTT.

This clonotype was counted many times. The J gene is TRBJ2-1, the V gene TRBV6-1, with 7 nucleotides matching TRBD2. The trim removed 1 base at V and 9 bases at J, leaving 9 bases unmatched. CDR1 and CDR2 (germline): MNHNS, SASEGT. The CDR3 has 15 amino acids. The CDR3 bases are TGTGCCAGCAGTGAAGTTGCCGGGACTATGGGTGAGCAGTTCTTC. Residues: CASSEVAGTMGEQFF.

CDR3 nucleotide sequence: TGTGCCTGGACCAAGGGGGCTAGCGGGTTACTTCCCCACAATGAGCAGTTCTTC. Its protein is CAWTKGASGLLPHNEQFF. The J gene is TRBJ2-1, the V gene TRBV30, with a weak D call TRBD2 (8 bases). Between the trimmed V and J ends, which lost 4 bases and 5 bases, there was a span of 27 bases. Germline assignment: CDR1 GTSNPN and CDR2 SVGIG (reference sequence). The CDR3 contains 18 residues.

This clonotype has just a few counts. The chain carries TRBV28 and TRBJ2-1; D is ambiguous. V was trimmed by 2 bases and J by 3 bases, leaving 8 bases between them. Germline V gene lookup returns CDR1 MDHEN and CDR2 SYDVKM. The CDR3 spans 14 residues. The CDR3 reads CASSLVTLYNEQFF. CDR3 coding DNA: TGTGCCAGCAGTTTAGTGACCCTCTACAATGAGCAGTTCTTC.

The genes are TRBV11-2 and TRBJ2-4; 9 positions match TRBD1. The last part of the DNA fits TRBJ2-7 better; the J call may be wrong. Germline V lookup: CDR1 SGHAT, CDR2 FQNNGV. The CDR3 spans 15 residues. The CDR3 protein is CASSLAHRTGDEQYF. The CDR3 nucleotides read TGTGCCAGCAGCTTAGCCCATAGGACAGGGGACGAGCAGTACTTC.

CDR3 coding DNA: TGCAGCTTTAGCCAGGGGGCCAACACCGGGGAGCTGTTTTTT. Protein: CSFSQGANTGELFF. This chain uses TRBV29-1 with TRBJ2-2; 8 bases agree with TRBD1. Unmatched junction bases numbered 7, after V lost 8 bases and J lost 2 bases. The CDR3 totals 14 residues. The germline V gene has CDR1 SQVTM and CDR2 ANQGSEA.

This clonotype was detected a few times. The rearrangement links TRBV20-1 to TRBJ2-2, with no clear D. The ends were cut back, 3 bases at V and 7 bases at J, with 9 bases in the middle. The CDR3 spans 12 residues. Germline assignment: CDR1 DFQATT and CDR2 SNEGSKA (reference sequence). In DNA, the CDR3 is TGCAGTGCTAGGGGCGCAGGCGGGGAGCTGTTTTTT. Protein: CSARGAGGELFF.

This clonotype has a handful of counts. This chain joins TRBV25-1 and TRBJ1-2; unclear D gene. Germline V lookup: CDR1 MGHDK, CDR2 SYGVNS. The CDR3 totals 12 residues. Trimming removed 2 bases at V and 5 bases at J, with 6 bases between. The CDR3 sequence: CASSEGFYGYTF. In DNA form, the CDR3 reads TGTGCCAGCAGTGAAGGGTTTTATGGCTACACCTTC.

The chain joins TRBV7-3 to TRBJ2-5; D uncertain. The germline gives CDR1 SGHTA, CDR2 FQGTGA. This CDR3 is 12 amino acids long. Trimming shortened V by 4 bases and J by 11 bases, and 14 bases separated the two germline ends. CDR3 DNA sequence: TGTGCCAGCAGCTCCTCCCCCAATGAGCAGTACTTC. This gives the protein CASSSSPNEQYF.